The next 5 T cell receptor beta chains were all read from a single sample in a study of blood T cell repertoires in COVID-19 (dated by TCRdb to 2018 to 2020). The library came from the immunoSEQ multiplex PCR assay. TCRdb carries this immuneACCESS record with in-frame sequences only. Its versions omit some clonotypes, under half of them owing to an unresolved V gene in the studies checked, with the rest unexplained. The sample data list 250,000 to 300,000 clones, and approximately 83% of these were observed just once. The top ten clonotypes cover approximately 10% of the sample. The sample taken for sequencing was peripheral blood. The receptors were sampled from an older woman with acute or convalescent COVID-19.

This rearrangement joins TRBV6-2 or TRBV6-3 to TRBJ1-1, with unresolved D. Germline CDR1 reads MNHEY; CDR2 reads SVGEGT. This CDR3 spans 13 amino acids. With 3 bases removed from V and 3 bases from J, the gap between germline ends came to 8 bases. The CDR3 nucleotides read TGTGCCAGCAGTTATTTCCGGGACACTGAAGCTTTCTTT. Translation: CASSYFRDTEAFF.

This clone appeared once. For the CDR3, the DNA is TGCAGCGCGGAGGGGACATATGAAAAACTGTTTTTT. Translation: CSAEGTYEKLFF. The rearrangement links TRBV29-1 to TRBJ1-4, with D maybe TRBD1 (6 bases). V was cut by 7 bases and J by 6 bases, with 12 bases left in between. The germline gives CDR1 SQVTM, CDR2 ANQGSEA. There are 12 residues in the CDR3.

The J gene is TRBJ1-2, the V gene TRBV5-6; perhaps TRBD1 as D (5 bases). CDR1 SGHDT and CDR2 YYEEEE come from the germline V gene. This CDR3 contains 15 residues. V gave up 1 base and J gave up 3 bases, with 13 bases separating them. In nucleotides, the CDR3 is TGTGCCAGCAGCTTGAAGGCAGGGTCTTACTATGGCTACACCTTC. Translated, it gives CASSLKAGSYYGYTF.

J is TRBJ1-1 and V is TRBV5-5; D may be TRBD1 (6 bases). The V gene's germline CDR1 is SGHKS and CDR2 YYEKEE (reference sequence). CDR3 size: 15 residues. Trimming removed 0 bases from V and 2 bases from J, with 11 bases in between. In DNA form, the CDR3 reads TGTGCCAGCAGCTTGGGACAGGTTGGAAACACTGAAGCTTTCTTT. Translated, it gives CASSLGQVGNTEAFF.

The chain employs TRBV3-1 (or the pseudogene TRBV3-2) and TRBJ2-3; 7 bases line up with TRBD2. J lost 3 bases, V lost 0 bases, and 12 bases had no gene match. The CDR3 is 18 residues long. Germline CDR1 and CDR2: LGHDT and YNNKEL (reference sequence). In DNA form, the CDR3 reads TGTGCCAGCAGCCAAGATCGTGGCGGGGGTGCCTCTACAGATACGCAGTATTTT. It specifies CASSQDRGGGASTDTQYF.